These 9 T cell receptor beta chains share one sample of origin, sequenced in a study of T cells in Graves' hyperthyroidism and ophthalmopathy. The investigators amplified TCR beta CDR3 regions from RNA transcripts. A first-round RT-PCR of the TCR CDR3 used the HTBI primer set. MiXCR, run by TCRdb on the multiplex PCR reads, gives a single entry per CDR3 protein. Here the sample spans roughly 280,000 distinct CDR3 sequences, about 18% being singletons. What was sequenced was blood. Receptors were obtained from a woman aged 55-69 years with Graves' ophthalmopathy.

V gene TRBV20-1 combines with J gene TRBJ2-1; a possible D gene is TRBD2 (5 bases). The CDR3 is 16 amino acids. The V gene lost 6 bases and the J gene lost 0 bases, with 18 bases spanning the gap. From germline, CDR1 is DFQATT and CDR2 SNEGSKA (reference sequence). In nucleotides, the CDR3 is TGCAGTGCCCCCAATATGGGGAGTTTCTCCTACAATGAGCAGTTCTTC. Translated: CSAPNMGSFSYNEQFF.

This clonotype occurred many times. The chain recombines TRBV7-2 with TRBJ2-7, with 10 bases aligning to TRBD1. Germline V gives CDR1 SGHTA, CDR2 FQGNSA. The junction had 10 bases not matched to a gene; V was cut back by 3 bases and J by 5 bases. The CDR3 spans 16 residues. The CDR3 nucleotides read TGTGCCAGCAGCTTTAGCCCGGGGACAGGGGTGGACGAGCAGTACTTC. Its translation: CASSFSPGTGVDEQYF.

This chain connects TRBV7-9 to TRBJ1-5; TRBD1 matches at 7 bases. V was pared by 5 bases and J by 6 bases, with 10 bases of the junction left unmatched. CDR3 size: 15 residues. Germline values: CDR1 SEHNR, CDR2 FQNEAQ (reference sequence). In nucleotides, the CDR3 is TGTGCCAGCAGCCTAGACAGGGCTGGTCTTCAGCCCCAGCATTTT. Amino acid sequence: CASSLDRAGLQPQHF.

The chain has TRBV6-1 and TRBJ2-1; D is uncertain. The CDR3 length is 13 residues. With 5 bases removed from V and 8 bases from J, the gap between germline ends came to 13 bases. Germline V gives CDR1 MNHNS, CDR2 SASEGT. The CDR3 protein is CASSPADGDEQFF. The CDR3 DNA is TGTGCCAGCAGTCCCGCAGACGGCGATGAGCAGTTCTTC.

This clonotype was counted ten times or more. The chain has TRBV11-3 and TRBJ2-3; D unclear. The CDR3 consists of 13 residues. V shed 5 bases and J shed 2 bases, with 8 bases lying between them. The germline V gene encodes CDR1 SGHNT and CDR2 YENEEA. The chain's CDR3 is CASSTTTTDTQYF. In DNA form, the CDR3 reads TGTGCCAGCAGCACAACCACCACAGATACGCAGTATTTT.

A remark on this clonotype: This could be a read error, since a much larger clone is one nucleotide away. The chain employs TRBV6-1 and TRBJ2-7; D is undetermined. The CDR3 loop spans 14 amino acids. Trimming cost V 6 bases and J 5 bases, with 17 bases left between them. Germline V lookup: CDR1 MNHNS, CDR2 SASEGT. The CDR3 nucleotides are TGTGCCAGCAGGTGCCCGGGTAGCATGAACGAGCAGTACTTC. Translating it yields CASRCPGSMNEQYF.

Many counts were recorded for this clonotype. V gene TRBV5-1 combines with J gene TRBJ1-6; no clear D gene. The CDR3 totals 13 residues. V gave up 1 base and J gave up 8 bases, with 7 bases separating them. Germline V lookup: CDR1 SGHRS, CDR2 YFSETQ. This CDR3 is CASSLIVDSPLHF. DNA of the CDR3: TGCGCCAGCAGCTTGATAGTCGATTCACCCCTCCACTTT. The full variable domain, with the rest looked up from reference TRBV5-1 and TRBJ1-6, is KAGVTQTPRYLIKTRGQQVTLSCSPISGHRSVSWYQQTPGQGLQFLFEYFSETQRNKGNFPGRFSGRQFSNSRSEMNVSTLELGDSALYLCASSLIVDSPLHFGNGTRLTVT.

The rearrangement joins TRBV10-3 to TRBJ2-2; unclear D gene. V was trimmed by 3 bases and J by 6 bases, leaving 11 bases between them. This CDR3 comprises 14 residues. Germline V gene sequence: CDR1 ENHRY, CDR2 SYGVKD. The CDR3 loop is CAISEGPVPGELFF. The CDR3 DNA reads as TGTGCCATCAGTGAAGGCCCAGTCCCCGGGGAGCTGTTTTTT.

The table lists this clonotype with a few counts. The chain recombines TRBV13 with TRBJ2-7, with 11 positions matching TRBD1. Trimming took 8 bases from V and 0 from J; bases not matched to a gene: 9. The CDR3 spans 16 residues. CDR1 and CDR2 from the germline V gene are PRHDT and FYEKMQ (reference sequence). The CDR3 loop is CASGSRDRGSSYEQYF. Written as DNA, the CDR3 is TGTGCCAGCGGCTCGAGGGACAGGGGGAGCTCCTACGAGCAGTACTTC.